One and the same sample provided the 26 T cell receptor beta chains below, sequenced in a study of PD-L1 blockade in urothelial cancer. Sequenced by immunoSEQ multiplex PCR; TCRdb stores in-frame clones only, minus some. The sample consists of about 120,000 clones, around 89% of them appearing once. Time point: peripheral blood 6 weeks after treatment start. Specimen: PBMCs, collected around atezolizumab (anti-PD-L1) treatment. Source of these receptors: a man aged 55 to 69 with urothelial cancer.

This chain links TRBV6-5 with TRBJ1-2; possibly TRBD1 for D (5 bases). This CDR3 is 14 amino acids long. The V and J ends lost 6 bases and 6 bases respectively, with 17 bases between them. Germline CDR1 is MNHEY and CDR2 is SVGAGI. The CDR3 spells CASRKGLTLDGYTF. The CDR3 bases are TGTGCCAGCAGAAAGGGGTTAACATTGGATGGCTACACCTTC.

This chain uses TRBV10-2 with TRBJ1-4; D is uncertain. CDR3 length: 15 amino acids. From germline, CDR1 is WSHSY and CDR2 SAAADI. Trimming pared 7 bases from V and 7 bases from J, leaving 19 bases between. The CDR3 loop reads CASIDRDPKAEKLFF. The CDR3 bases are TGCGCCAGCATAGATCGGGATCCAAAAGCTGAAAAACTGTTTTTT.

The chain couples TRBV5-1 to TRBJ2-7, with 10 positions matching TRBD1. Per germline, CDR1 SGHRS and CDR2 YFSETQ. V trimming: 0 bases; J trimming: 2 bases; junction bases outside the gene matches: 2. The CDR3 consists of 15 residues. The CDR3: CASSLVGTGAYEQYF. The CDR3, as DNA: TGCGCCAGCAGCTTGGTCGGGACAGGGGCCTACGAGCAGTACTTC.

In regard to this clone: Other DNA sequences in the sample encode the same CDR3. This chain connects TRBV7-9 to TRBJ1-5; tentative D call: TRBD1 (5 bases). The ends were cut back, 4 bases at V and 6 bases at J, with 13 bases in the middle. The CDR3 is 14 amino acids. CDR1 SEHNR and CDR2 FQNEAQ come from the germline V gene (reference sequence). CDR3 sequence: CASSSGTGGQPQHF. CDR3 nucleotide sequence: TGTGCCAGCAGCTCAGGGACGGGGGGTCAGCCCCAGCATTTT.

CDR3 amino acids: CASSSVGSSSYEQYF. As DNA, the CDR3 is TGCGCCAGCAGCTCCGTGGGCAGCAGCTCCTACGAGCAGTACTTC. The chain joins TRBV5-1 to TRBJ2-7; no reliable D call. The CDR3 runs to 15 residues. The germline CDR1 and CDR2 sequences are SGHRS and YFSETQ. V lost 3 bases and J 0 bases, leaving 13 bases between the germline ends.

This clone has just one count. The chain has TRBV4-3 and TRBJ1-2, with unresolved D. V gave up 0 bases and J gave up 0 bases, with 11 bases separating them. This CDR3 has 16 residues. CDR1 is LGHNA, CDR2 YSLEER, per germline. The CDR3 here is CASSQDFGQPNYGYTF. CDR3 nucleotides: TGCGCCAGCAGCCAAGATTTTGGGCAGCCTAACTATGGCTACACCTTC.

CDR3: CASSLSVSMNTEAFF. The CDR3 DNA follows: TGTGCCAGCAGCTTGTCGGTATCCATGAACACTGAAGCTTTCTTT. The chain employs TRBV5-4 and TRBJ1-1; D unclear. This CDR3 region has 15 residues. Germline lookup yields CDR1 SGHNT and CDR2 YYREEE (reference sequence). V was trimmed by 1 base and J by 0 bases, leaving 10 bases between them. Full variable domain (remainder filled in from reference TRBV5-4 and TRBJ1-1): ETGVTQSPTHLIKTRGQQVTLRCSSQSGHNTVSWYQQALGQGPQFIFQYYREEENGRGNFPPRFSGLQFPNYSSELNVNALELDDSALYLCASSLSVSMNTEAFFGQGTRLTVV.

DNA for the CDR3: TGTGCCTGGAGTGTACGGGGACTAAGCACAGATACGCAGTATTTT. It codes for CAWSVRGLSTDTQYF. V is TRBV30 and J is TRBJ2-3, with TRBD2 identical over 7 bases. Germline V gene data show CDR1 as GTSNPN and CDR2 as SVGIG (reference sequence). J was trimmed by 0 bases and V by 0 bases; bases with no gene match: 3. The CDR3 loop spans 15 amino acids.

The chain is built from TRBV7-2 and TRBJ1-5, with 10 bases that match TRBD1. The CDR3 is made up of 13 amino acids. V shed 9 bases and J 8 bases; nucleotides not matched to a gene: 7. Looked up from germline, CDR1 is SGHTA and CDR2 is FQGNSA. As DNA, the CDR3 is TGTGCCAGTGGACAGGGGGTGGGGGAGCCCCAGCATTTT. Protein: CASGQGVGEPQHF.

This chain joins TRBV28 and TRBJ2-7; D might be TRBD1 (5 bases). Germline V CDR1 and CDR2: MDHEN, SYDVKM. Trimming removed 7 bases from V and 2 bases from J, with 12 bases in between. This CDR3 spans 13 amino acids. The CDR3 region has the DNA TGTGCCAGCACAAGGGGATCCACCTACGAGCAGTACTTC. Its protein product is CASTRGSTYEQYF.

The chain combines TRBV7-2 with TRBJ2-3, with a possible D match to TRBD2 (6 bases). The CDR3 has 14 amino acids. Germline assignment: CDR1 SGHTA and CDR2 FQGNSA. Trimming cost V 4 bases and J 5 bases, with 13 bases left between them. CDR3 sequence: CASSSLSGEDTQYF. The CDR3 DNA reads as TGTGCCAGCAGCTCCTTGTCGGGGGAAGATACGCAGTATTTT.

The rearrangement joins TRBV4-2 to TRBJ2-3, with 8 bases identical to TRBD2. Germline V CDR1 and CDR2: LGHNA, YNFKEQ. The CDR3 is made up of 17 amino acids. Germline trimming cut 4 bases from V and 0 bases from J; bases unmatched to any gene: 9. In DNA form, the CDR3 reads TGTGCCAGCAGCCCCCATAGCGGGGAATTTAGCACAGATACGCAGTATTTT. Translated, it gives CASSPHSGEFSTDTQYF.

The chain carries TRBV7-9 and TRBJ2-1, with 10 bases that match TRBD1. Germline V gives CDR1 SEHNR, CDR2 FQNEAQ (reference sequence). Trimming cost V 4 bases and J 8 bases; bases outside gene matches: 2. The CDR3 runs 13 residues. CDR3 residues: CASSSGTGDEQFF. The CDR3 DNA is TGTGCCAGCAGCTCCGGGACAGGGGATGAGCAGTTCTTC.

The gene calls are TRBV2 and TRBJ2-7; 13 positions match TRBD2. This CDR3 spans 15 amino acids. The V gene's germline CDR1 is SNHLY and CDR2 FYNNEI. V trimming: 6 bases; J trimming: 6 bases; junction bases outside the gene matches: 8. CDR3 nucleotides: TGTGCCAGCAGCGTCACTAGCGGGAGGGTGGGCGAGCAGTACTTC. It yields the protein CASSVTSGRVGEQYF. The full variable domain, with the rest looked up from reference TRBV2 and TRBJ2-7, is EPEVTQTPSHQVTQMGQEVILRCVPISNHLYFYWYRQILGQKVEFLVSFYNNEISEKSEIFDDQFSVERPDGSNFTLKIRSTKLEDSAMYFCASSVTSGRVGEQYFGPGTRLTVT.

The chain recombines TRBV9 with TRBJ2-3, with D maybe TRBD2 (6 bases). From germline, CDR1 is SGDLS and CDR2 YYNGEE. V was clipped by 0 bases and J by 3 bases, with 17 bases between them. The CDR3 is 17 residues long. In DNA, the CDR3 is TGTGCCAGCAGCGTAGAAGGGACCCTAGCGCAAACAGATACGCAGTATTTT. Translating gives CASSVEGTLAQTDTQYF.

This chain uses TRBV9 with TRBJ2-1; 9 bases agree with TRBD1. The V gene end was trimmed by 4 bases and the J gene end by 6 bases; junction bases not matched to a gene: 8. CDR1 and CDR2 from the germline V gene are SGDLS and YYNGEE. The CDR3 extends over 15 amino acids. CDR3 sequence: CASSLPGQGFNEQFF. CDR3 in DNA: TGTGCCAGCAGCCTCCCCGGACAGGGGTTCAATGAGCAGTTCTTC. The variable domain in full, with the rest retrieved from reference TRBV9 and TRBJ2-1, is DSGVTQTPKHLITATGQRVTLRCSPRSGDLSVYWYQQSLDQGLQFLIQYYNGEERAKGNILERFSAQQFPDLHSELNLSSLELGDSALYFCASSLPGQGFNEQFFGPGTRLTVL.

V is TRBV5-1 and J is TRBJ2-5; D might be TRBD2 (5 bases). Germline values: CDR1 SGHRS, CDR2 YFSETQ. The CDR3 spans 13 residues. The V end was cut by 5 bases, the J end by 2 bases, with 10 bases between. CDR3 protein: CASSDYKQETQYF. CDR3 nucleotides: TGCGCCAGCAGTGACTATAAACAAGAGACCCAGTACTTC.

The chain joins TRBV5-1 to TRBJ1-1, with unresolved D. V lost 3 bases to trimming and J lost 1 base, with 10 bases between them. Germline V gene data show CDR1 as SGHRS and CDR2 as YFSETQ. The CDR3 extends over 14 amino acids. DNA of the CDR3: TGCGCCAGCAGCTATCCGACACAGAACACTGAAGCTTTCTTT. Its protein is CASSYPTQNTEAFF.

The chain links TRBV5-1 to TRBJ2-7; 12 bases are a match to TRBD2. Germline lookup yields CDR1 SGHRS and CDR2 YFSETQ. This CDR3 has 13 amino acids. V shed 6 bases, J shed 6 bases, and the junction held 4 bases outside the gene matches. This CDR3 reads CASTGLAGSEQYF. The CDR3 DNA follows: TGCGCCAGCACCGGACTAGCGGGAAGCGAGCAGTACTTC.

This clone came up a few times. The V and J genes are TRBV19 and TRBJ1-2; D is ambiguous. Trimming took 4 bases from V and 0 from J, leaving 12 bases between them. CDR1 and CDR2 from the germline V gene are LNHDA and SQIVND (reference sequence). The length of the CDR3 is 15 residues. CDR3 protein: CASSSYSRTNYGYTF. The CDR3 DNA reads TGTGCCAGTAGTAGCTACAGTCGAACTAACTATGGCTACACCTTC.

This clone was detected only a few times. This rearrangement joins TRBV10-3 to TRBJ2-7; 8 positions agree with TRBD2. The CDR3 is 14 residues long. The germline CDR1 and CDR2 sequences are ENHRY and SYGVKD. Trimming took 6 bases from V and 3 from J; bases not matched to a gene: 7. The CDR3 region is CAIRGERGLYEQYF. CDR3 bases: TGTGCCATCAGGGGAGAGCGGGGGCTCTACGAGCAGTACTTC.

This chain links TRBV30 with TRBJ1-5; D is possibly TRBD1 (5 bases). CDR1 GTSNPN and CDR2 SVGIG come from the germline V gene (reference sequence). With 0 bases removed from V and 1 base from J, the gap between germline ends came to 13 bases. The CDR3 has 16 residues. The CDR3: CAWSVRQGSSNQPQHF. CDR3 nucleotides: TGTGCCTGGAGTGTACGCCAGGGCTCCAGCAATCAGCCCCAGCATTTT.

J is TRBJ2-5 and V is TRBV7-2, with 10 bases lining up with TRBD1. V dropped 3 bases and J dropped 6; count of bases not matched to a gene: 1. This CDR3 has 13 residues. Per germline, CDR1 SGHTA and CDR2 FQGNSA. The CDR3 spells CASSLGQGKTQYF. CDR3 in DNA: TGTGCCAGCAGCTTGGGACAGGGGAAGACCCAGTACTTC.

In this sample, this clone turned up once. The CDR3 nucleotides are TGTGCCAGCAGCCCCCACGGGAGGGGGAACACTGAAGCTTTCTTT. It codes for CASSPHGRGNTEAFF. The gene calls are TRBV6-5 and TRBJ1-1; tentatively, D is TRBD1 (5 bases). The CDR3 totals 15 residues. Deletions cut 6 bases from V and 1 base from J, with 15 bases between. Germline V CDR1 and CDR2: MNHEY, SVGAGI.

CDR3 DNA sequence: TGCGCCAGCAGCCAAGAAGGACTGGGAGGTGAGCAGTTCTTC. Residues: CASSQEGLGGEQFF. The V gene is TRBV4-3, the J gene TRBJ2-1, with D possibly TRBD2 on 6 matching bases. V was cut by 0 bases and J by 9 bases, with 12 bases left in between. The length of the CDR3 is 14 residues. The germline gives CDR1 LGHNA, CDR2 YSLEER.

This sequence joins TRBV30 and TRBJ2-3; the D gene is possibly TRBD1 (6 bases). V was cut by 0 bases and J by 0 bases, with 13 bases left in between. There are 16 residues in the CDR3. Germline V gene lookup returns CDR1 GTSNPN and CDR2 SVGIG (reference sequence). The CDR3 nucleotides read TGTGCCTGGAGTGTAGATACGGGACAAAGCACAGATACGCAGTATTTT. This codes for CAWSVDTGQSTDTQYF. Looking up the rest from reference TRBV30 and TRBJ2-3 gives the full variable domain: SQTIHQWPATLVQPVGSPLSLECTVEGTSNPNLYWYRQAAGRGLQLLFYSVGIGQISSEVPQNLSASRPQDRQFILSSKKLLLSDSGFYLCAWSVDTGQSTDTQYFGPGTRLTVL.